These 29 T cell receptor beta chains share one sample of origin, sequenced in a study of blood T cell repertoires in COVID-19. The assay was immunoSEQ multiplex PCR, and TCRdb's table has in-frame clones only and misses some. The sample lists approximately 34,000 clones, around 87% occurring once. The sample consisted of peripheral blood. These receptors all stem from a man aged 60 to 69 with active COVID-19.

J is TRBJ2-2 and V is TRBV27; 11 bases agree with TRBD1. The J segment lost 7 bases and the V segment lost 6 bases, leaving 4 bases of the junction unmatched. From germline, CDR1 is MNHEY and CDR2 SMNVEV (reference sequence). This CDR3 has 14 amino acids. The CDR3 sequence is CASRRTGGLGELFF. As DNA, the CDR3 is TGTGCCAGCAGGAGGACAGGGGGCCTCGGGGAGCTGTTTTTT.

This chain uses TRBV19 with TRBJ1-2; 8 bases align to TRBD1. From germline, CDR1 is LNHDA and CDR2 SQIVND (reference sequence). The J segment lost 8 bases and the V segment lost 7 bases, leaving 6 bases of the junction unmatched. The CDR3 loop spans 12 amino acids. In nucleotides, the CDR3 is TGTGCCAGTAATAGACAGGGGCACGGCTACACCTTC. It translates to CASNRQGHGYTF.

The V and J genes are TRBV3-1 (or the pseudogene TRBV3-2) and TRBJ2-5; D is uncertain. V dropped 2 bases and J dropped 5 bases, with 6 bases sitting between them. CDR1 and CDR2 (germline): LGHDT, YNNKEL (reference sequence). The CDR3 contains 12 residues. CDR3 coding DNA: TGTGCCAGCAGCCAATTTTCGGAGACCCAGTACTTC. Amino acid sequence: CASSQFSETQYF.

The gene calls are TRBV7-9 and TRBJ1-2, with D unclear. CDR1 and CDR2 from the germline V gene are SEHNR and FQNEAQ (reference sequence). The V gene lost 5 bases and the J gene lost 2 bases, with 15 bases spanning the gap. This CDR3 comprises 15 residues. The CDR3 DNA is TGTGCCAGCAGCCCCATGGCGGTGTCCAACTATGGCTACACCTTC. Amino acids: CASSPMAVSNYGYTF.

This chain connects TRBV11-3 to TRBJ2-3; D possibly corresponds to TRBD1 (5 bases). V was cut by 2 bases and J by 12 bases, with 15 bases left in between. The CDR3 has 13 amino acids. CDR1 and CDR2 (germline): SGHNT, YENEEA. The CDR3 sequence: CASSLLSTEEQYF. As DNA, the CDR3 is TGTGCCAGCAGCTTATTGTCGACAGAAGAACAGTATTTT. Full variable domain (rest looked up from reference TRBV11-3 and TRBJ2-3): EAGVVQSPRYKIIEKKQPVAFWCNPISGHNTLYWYLQNLGQGPELLIRYENEEAVDDSQLPKDRFSAERLKGVDSTLKIQPAELGDSAVYLCASSLLSTEEQYFGPGTRLTVL.

This rearrangement joins TRBV7-2 to TRBJ2-7; 7 positions agree with TRBD2. The CDR3 totals 14 residues. V was pared by 4 bases and J by 2 bases, with 5 bases of the junction left unmatched. Germline CDR1 and CDR2: SGHTA and FQGNSA. CDR3 region: CASSSMGTTYEQYF. The CDR3, as DNA: TGTGCCAGCAGCTCGATGGGGACTACCTACGAGCAGTACTTC.

V gene TRBV19 combines with J gene TRBJ1-3; TRBD1 matches 8 bases. The ends lost 5 bases at V and 0 bases at J; junction bases unmatched: 9. The CDR3 is 17 residues long. CDR1 is LNHDA and CDR2 is SQIVND in the germline V gene (reference sequence). CDR3 sequence: CASSAERQGFSGNTIYF. The DNA of the CDR3 is TGTGCCAGTAGTGCCGAAAGACAGGGGTTCTCTGGAAACACCATATATTTT.

The chain uses TRBV20-1 and TRBJ2-5; D perhaps matches TRBD1 (5 bases). This CDR3 comprises 14 residues. V lost 3 bases, J lost 1 base, and 12 bases lay in between. The germline V gene has CDR1 DFQATT and CDR2 SNEGSKA (reference sequence). The CDR3 reads CSASRSQGQETQYF. In DNA, the CDR3 is TGCAGTGCTAGTCGCAGCCAGGGCCAAGAGACCCAGTACTTC.

The chain recombines TRBV30 with TRBJ1-1, with D hard to call. The CDR3 has 13 residues. Germline loops: CDR1 GTSNPN, CDR2 SVGIG (reference sequence). The ends were cut back, 3 bases at V and 0 bases at J, with 8 bases in the middle. The CDR3 spells CAWRRRMNTEAFF. In DNA, the CDR3 is TGTGCCTGGAGGCGGAGGATGAACACTGAAGCTTTCTTT.

The chain uses TRBV30 and TRBJ1-6; D might be TRBD1 (6 bases). This CDR3 comprises 16 residues. Germline CDR1 reads GTSNPN; CDR2 reads SVGIG (reference sequence). V gave up 3 bases and J gave up 3 bases, with 15 bases separating them. The CDR3 reads CAWSRGARIYNSPLHF. As DNA, the CDR3 is TGTGCCTGGAGCAGGGGCGCCCGGATCTATAATTCACCCCTCCACTTT.

The V call is TRBV7-9, the J call TRBJ2-1, with 11 positions matching TRBD2. V lost 1 base, J lost 6 bases, and 14 bases stayed unmatched. The germline CDR1 and CDR2 sequences are SEHNR and FQNEAQ (reference sequence). The CDR3 has 19 amino acids. The CDR3 region has the DNA TGTGCCAGCAGCTTAGGGGCTAGCGGGGGGCCACATCCATCCAATGAGCAGTTCTTC. Amino acids: CASSLGASGGPHPSNEQFF.

On this clone itself: Additional DNA sequences in this sample encode the identical CDR3. V is TRBV7-3 and J is TRBJ2-1; TRBD2 matches 10 bases. The CDR3 loop spans 15 amino acids. V was pared by 5 bases and J by 0 bases, with 1 base of the junction left unmatched. Germline loops: CDR1 SGHTA, CDR2 FQGTGA. The CDR3 coding sequence is TGTGCCAGCAGCCCTAGCGGGAGCTCCTACAATGAGCAGTTCTTC. Encoded protein: CASSPSGSSYNEQFF. Full variable domain (rest looked up from reference TRBV7-3 and TRBJ2-1): GAGVSQTPSNKVTEKGKYVELRCDPISGHTALYWYRQSLGQGPEFLIYFQGTGAADDSGLPNDRFFAVRPEGSVSTLKIQRTERGDSAVYLCASSPSGSSYNEQFFGPGTRLTVL.

V and J are TRBV27 and TRBJ2-5, with 7 bases lining up with TRBD2. The V gene's germline CDR1 is MNHEY and CDR2 SMNVEV (reference sequence). V gave up 6 bases and J gave up 3 bases; unmatched junction bases: 13. The CDR3 spans 16 residues. The CDR3 DNA reads as TGTGCCAGCAGACCAACCGGGACTACCATAAAAGAGACCCAGTACTTC. Translation gives CASRPTGTTIKETQYF.

In its sample, this clone was seen once. The chain combines TRBV19 with TRBJ1-5, with TRBD1 matching over 9 bases. Germline trimming cut 6 bases from V and 6 bases from J; bases unmatched to any gene: 9. Germline values: CDR1 LNHDA, CDR2 SQIVND (reference sequence). The CDR3 is made up of 15 amino acids. The CDR3 sequence is CASRRDREGGQPQHF. CDR3 nucleotide sequence: TGTGCCAGTAGACGGGACAGGGAGGGTGGTCAGCCCCAGCATTTT.

J is TRBJ2-6 and V is TRBV18; 11 bases match TRBD2. Germline values: CDR1 KGHSH, CDR2 LQKENI. This CDR3 has 16 amino acids. Trimming took 6 bases from V and 2 from J; bases not matched to a gene: 3. The CDR3 loop reads CASSKLAGAGANVLTF. CDR3 sequence (DNA): TGTGCCAGCTCCAAACTAGCGGGAGCTGGGGCCAACGTCCTGACTTTC. The whole variable domain, filled in from reference TRBV18 and TRBJ2-6, reads NAGVMQNPRHLVRRRGQEARLRCSPMKGHSHVYWYRQLPEEGLKFMVYLQKENIIDESGMPKERFSAEFPKEGPSILRIQQVVRGDSAAYFCASSKLAGAGANVLTFGAGSRLTVL.

The chain couples TRBV5-1 to TRBJ2-5; a possible D gene is TRBD2 (7 bases). From germline, CDR1 is SGHRS and CDR2 YFSETQ. CDR3 length: 15 residues. V dropped 0 bases and J dropped 9 bases, with 18 bases sitting between them. Here the CDR3 DNA reads TGCGCCAGCAGCTTGGTGAAGGGGGAGGGATTCCCCCAGTACTTC. It specifies CASSLVKGEGFPQYF.

V is TRBV4-3 and J is TRBJ1-3; perhaps TRBD1 as D (5 bases). CDR3 length equals 14 residues. The V end lost 6 bases, the J end lost 5 bases, and 14 bases lay between the germline ends. Germline V lookup: CDR1 LGHNA, CDR2 YSLEER. The DNA for the CDR3 is TGCGCCAGCAGTCATGACAGTAGTAGAAACACCATATATTTT. It specifies CASSHDSSRNTIYF.

Only one count was recorded for this clone. The genes are TRBV15 and TRBJ2-7, with 7 nucleotides matching TRBD1. The CDR3 covers 16 residues. Germline V gene sequence: CDR1 LNHNV, CDR2 YYDKDF (reference sequence). Losses at the gene ends were 3 bases for V and 7 bases for J; bases not matched to a gene: 15. The CDR3 here is CATSSPDRSTLREQYF. The CDR3 bases are TGTGCCACCAGCAGTCCGGACAGGTCTACCCTAAGGGAGCAGTACTTC. The variable domain in full, completed from reference TRBV15 and TRBJ2-7, reads DAMVIQNPRYQVTQFGKPVTLSCSQTLNHNVMYWYQQKSSQAPKLLFHYYDKDFNNEADTPDNFQSRRPNTSFCFLDIRSPGLGDTAMYLCATSSPDRSTLREQYFGPGTRLTVT.

The chain joins TRBV15 to TRBJ1-5; D call uncertain. This CDR3 is 18 amino acids long. Germline CDR1 and CDR2: LNHNV and YYDKDF (reference sequence). The germline V and J ends were trimmed by 1 base and 1 base, with 17 bases remaining between them. The DNA for the CDR3 is TGTGCCACCAGCAGAGGGAGGGAACGGCTTGGGAGCAATCAGCCCCAGCATTTT. Protein product: CATSRGRERLGSNQPQHF.

The rearrangement joins TRBV29-1 to TRBJ1-1; D gene uncertain. Germline assignment: CDR1 SQVTM and CDR2 ANQGSEA. CDR3 length: 14 amino acids. Trimming cost V 6 bases and J 2 bases, with 16 bases left between them. Here the CDR3 reads CSVENERFNTEAFF. In DNA, the CDR3 is TGCAGCGTGGAAAACGAGAGGTTTAACACTGAAGCTTTCTTT.

The chain couples TRBV6-5 to TRBJ2-1; D is perhaps TRBD2 (7 bases). The germline V gene has CDR1 MNHEY and CDR2 SVGAGI. The V gene lost 11 bases and the J gene lost 2 bases, with 16 bases spanning the gap. The CDR3 spans 14 residues. DNA of the CDR3: TGTGCCGGGACTCAGGGGAGGGCCTACAATGAGCAGTTCTTC. It is translated as CAGTQGRAYNEQFF.

The chain combines TRBV9 with TRBJ2-7; 7 positions match TRBD1. With V trimmed by 4 bases and J by 5 bases, 15 bases remained unmatched. Germline V gene lookup returns CDR1 SGDLS and CDR2 YYNGEE. This CDR3 has 16 residues. CDR3 nucleotide sequence: TGTGCCAGCAGCCAACTCCCCCAGGGGGTTCTCCACGAGCAGTACTTC. Translated, it gives CASSQLPQGVLHEQYF.

This chain uses TRBV7-9 with TRBJ1-2, with D uncertain. The CDR3 extends over 14 amino acids. Germline V CDR1 and CDR2: SEHNR, FQNEAQ (reference sequence). V lost 2 bases, J lost 8 bases, and 15 bases lay in between. Here the CDR3 DNA reads TGTGCCAGCAGCTTAACTACCGCAACGTCCGGCTACACCTTC. This translates into CASSLTTATSGYTF. The complete variable domain, with remaining parts taken from reference TRBV7-9 and TRBJ1-2, reads DTGVSQNPRHKITKRGQNVTFRCDPISEHNRLYWYRQTLGQGPEFLTYFQNEAQLEKSRLLSDRFSAERPKGSFSTLEIQRTEQGDSAMYLCASSLTTATSGYTFGSGTRLTVV.

The chain recombines TRBV9 with TRBJ1-1, with D perhaps TRBD1 (6 bases). Germline V lookup: CDR1 SGDLS, CDR2 YYNGEE. V lost 4 bases and J lost 4, with 14 bases in between. The CDR3 contains 14 residues. The CDR3: CASSLQGHFTEAFF. As DNA, the CDR3 is TGTGCCAGCAGCTTGCAGGGACATTTCACTGAAGCTTTCTTT.

The CDR3 DNA follows: TGTGCCAGCAGCGTAGATCAGGGGCCAGGTGAGCAGTTCTTC. Residues: CASSVDQGPGEQFF. The chain has TRBV9 and TRBJ2-1, with D maybe TRBD1 (6 bases). Germline V CDR1 and CDR2: SGDLS, YYNGEE. Trimming cost V 0 bases and J 9 bases, with 13 bases left between them. The CDR3 runs to 14 residues.

The chain recombines TRBV6-2 or TRBV6-3 with TRBJ1-5, with 9 bases identical to TRBD1. The V segment lost 5 bases and the J segment 3 bases; nucleotides outside the gene matches: 11. Germline CDR1 reads MNHEY; CDR2 reads SVGEGT. The CDR3 totals 17 residues. The CDR3 sequence is CASSPSPDRGLNQPQHF. The CDR3 nucleotides read TGTGCCAGCAGTCCCTCGCCGGACAGGGGACTCAATCAGCCCCAGCATTTT.

The J gene is TRBJ2-3, the V gene TRBV2; 7 nucleotides line up with TRBD2. Germline-derived CDR1 and CDR2 are SNHLY and FYNNEI. This CDR3 has 15 residues. V gave up 8 bases and J gave up 2 bases; unmatched junction bases: 10. This CDR3 is CASEELAYNTDTQYF. CDR3 sequence (DNA): TGTGCCAGCGAGGAACTAGCGTATAACACAGATACGCAGTATTTT.

The chain combines TRBV5-4 with TRBJ1-2; no reliable D call. The CDR3 extends over 15 amino acids. V was shortened by 6 bases and J by 0 bases, with 15 bases between the two germline ends. The germline gives CDR1 SGHNT, CDR2 YYREEE (reference sequence). CDR3 residues: CASTHTGRTNYGYTF. The CDR3 coding sequence is TGTGCCAGCACCCACACCGGCAGGACTAACTATGGCTACACCTTC.

The rearrangement uses TRBV3-1 (or the pseudogene TRBV3-2) and TRBJ2-2; D ambiguous. V was shortened by 4 bases and J by 0 bases, with 12 bases between the two germline ends. Per germline, CDR1 LGHDT and CDR2 YNNKEL (reference sequence). This CDR3 contains 16 residues. The CDR3 reads CASSRGRIPNTGELFF. CDR3 in DNA: TGTGCCAGCAGCCGTGGCAGGATACCGAACACCGGGGAGCTGTTTTTT.